This T cell receptor beta chain stems from a study of CD8+CD57+ T cells in acquired aplastic anemia. General study results and limits: Around 27 sequences, all CD8+ CDR3, were shared between patients and controls.

Investigators profiled TCR beta VDJ and CDR3 from genomic DNA template. TCRdb re-called the reads through MiXCR, storing one row per CDR3 protein. The sample contains roughly 93,000 distinct CDR3 sequences, less than 75% of which appear only once. The CDR3 runs to 13 residues. The ends were cut back, 8 bases at V and 0 bases at J, with 10 bases in the middle. CDR1 and CDR2 (germline): ENHRY, SYGVKD. For this clonotype: What it binds is not known.

Individuals selected for sequencing had exhibited CD8+CD57+ cell expansion on flow cytometry. Sample: sorted CD4+, CD8+, or CD8+CD57+ T cells (not recorded which) from PBMCs. The genes are TRBV10-3 and TRBJ1-1; D gene unclear. The TCR comes from a human donor with aplastic anemia. The CDR3 region has the DNA TGTGCCATCGCGTGGGAGCTGAACACTGAAGCTTTCTTT. This translates into CAIAWELNTEAFF.